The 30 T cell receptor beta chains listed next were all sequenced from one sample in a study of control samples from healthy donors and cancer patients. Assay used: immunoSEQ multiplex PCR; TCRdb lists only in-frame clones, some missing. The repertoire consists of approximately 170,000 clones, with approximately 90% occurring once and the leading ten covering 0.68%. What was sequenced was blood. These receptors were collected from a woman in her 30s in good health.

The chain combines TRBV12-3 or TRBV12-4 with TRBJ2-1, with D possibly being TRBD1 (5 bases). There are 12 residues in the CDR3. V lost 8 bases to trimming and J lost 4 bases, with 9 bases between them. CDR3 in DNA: TGTGCCAGCGAGAACAGGTACAATGAGCAGTTCTTC. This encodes CASENRYNEQFF.

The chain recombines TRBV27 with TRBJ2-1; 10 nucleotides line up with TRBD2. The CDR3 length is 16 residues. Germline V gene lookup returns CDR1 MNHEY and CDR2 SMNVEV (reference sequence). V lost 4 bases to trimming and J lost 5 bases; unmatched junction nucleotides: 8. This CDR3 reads CASSSPSSGGNNEQFF. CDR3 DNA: TGTGCCAGCAGTTCCCCCTCTAGCGGGGGTAACAATGAGCAGTTCTTC.

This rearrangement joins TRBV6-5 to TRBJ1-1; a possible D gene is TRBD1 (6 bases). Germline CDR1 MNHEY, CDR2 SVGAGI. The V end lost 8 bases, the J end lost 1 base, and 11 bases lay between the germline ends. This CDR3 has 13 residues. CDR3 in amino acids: CASAGQQNTEAFF. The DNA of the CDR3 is TGTGCCAGCGCCGGACAGCAGAACACTGAAGCTTTCTTT.

CDR3 amino acids: CASSLDRYNEQFF. The CDR3 nucleotides read TGTGCCAGCAGCTTGGACAGATACAATGAGCAGTTCTTC. The chain recombines TRBV5-4 with TRBJ2-1; D not resolved. V was shortened by 0 bases and J by 4 bases, with 5 bases between the two germline ends. The CDR3 covers 13 residues. Germline V gene data show CDR1 as SGHNT and CDR2 as YYREEE (reference sequence).

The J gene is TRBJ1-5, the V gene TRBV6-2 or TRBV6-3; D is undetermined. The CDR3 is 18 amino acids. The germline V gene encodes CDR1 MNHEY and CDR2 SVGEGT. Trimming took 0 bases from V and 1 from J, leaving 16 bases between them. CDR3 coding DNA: TGTGCCAGCAGTTACTCCCCCTTGGAGGTGTGGAGCAATCAGCCCCAGCATTTT. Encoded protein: CASSYSPLEVWSNQPQHF.

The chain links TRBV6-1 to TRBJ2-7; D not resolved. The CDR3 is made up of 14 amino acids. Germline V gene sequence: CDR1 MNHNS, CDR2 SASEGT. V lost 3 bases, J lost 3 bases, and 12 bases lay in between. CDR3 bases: TGTGCCAGCAGTGACGAAGGGCCCGACTACGAGCAGTACTTC. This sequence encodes CASSDEGPDYEQYF.

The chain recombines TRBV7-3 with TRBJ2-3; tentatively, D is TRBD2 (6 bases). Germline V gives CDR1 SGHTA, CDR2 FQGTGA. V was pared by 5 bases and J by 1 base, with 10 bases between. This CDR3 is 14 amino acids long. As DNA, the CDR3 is TGTGCCAGCAGCCAGACGGGGGGCACAGATACGCAGTATTTT. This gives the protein CASSQTGGTDTQYF.

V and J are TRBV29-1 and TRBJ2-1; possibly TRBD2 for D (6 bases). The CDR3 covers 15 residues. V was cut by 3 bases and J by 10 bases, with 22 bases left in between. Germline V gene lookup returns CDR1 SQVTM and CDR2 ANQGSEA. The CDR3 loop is CSVDPFKRRVREQFF. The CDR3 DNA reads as TGCAGCGTTGATCCCTTCAAAAGGAGGGTTCGGGAGCAGTTCTTC.

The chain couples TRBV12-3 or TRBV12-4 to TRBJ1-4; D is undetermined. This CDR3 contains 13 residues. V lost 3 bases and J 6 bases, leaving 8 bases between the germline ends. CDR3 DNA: TGTGCCAGCAGTTTTGGCCGATATGAAAAACTGTTTTTT. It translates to CASSFGRYEKLFF.

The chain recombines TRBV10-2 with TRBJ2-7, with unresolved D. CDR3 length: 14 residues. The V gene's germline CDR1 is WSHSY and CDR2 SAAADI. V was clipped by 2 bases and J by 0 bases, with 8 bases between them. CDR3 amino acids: CASSEMGYSYEQYF. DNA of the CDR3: TGCGCCAGCAGTGAGATGGGATACTCCTACGAGCAGTACTTC.

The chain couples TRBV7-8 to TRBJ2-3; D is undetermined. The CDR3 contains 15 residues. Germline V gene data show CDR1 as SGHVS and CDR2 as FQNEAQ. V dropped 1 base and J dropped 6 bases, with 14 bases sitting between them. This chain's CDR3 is CASSLGVGERDTQYF. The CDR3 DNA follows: TGTGCCAGCAGCTTAGGGGTCGGAGAAAGGGATACGCAGTATTTT.

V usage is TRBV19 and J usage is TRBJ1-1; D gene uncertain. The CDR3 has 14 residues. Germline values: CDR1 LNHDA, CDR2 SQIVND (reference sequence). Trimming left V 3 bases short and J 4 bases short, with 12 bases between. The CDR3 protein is CASSMMASSTEAFF. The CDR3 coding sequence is TGTGCCAGTAGTATGATGGCCTCGTCCACTGAAGCTTTCTTT.

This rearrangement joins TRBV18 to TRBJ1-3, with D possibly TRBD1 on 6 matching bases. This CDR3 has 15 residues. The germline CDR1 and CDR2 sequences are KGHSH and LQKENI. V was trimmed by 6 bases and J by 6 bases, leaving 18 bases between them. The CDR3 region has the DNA TGTGCCAGCTCCCTAGGGGGGCCCAACGAAAACACCATATATTTT. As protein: CASSLGGPNENTIYF.

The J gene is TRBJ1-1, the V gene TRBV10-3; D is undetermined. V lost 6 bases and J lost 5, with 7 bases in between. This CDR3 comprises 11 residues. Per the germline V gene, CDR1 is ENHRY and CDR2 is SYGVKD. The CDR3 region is CAISDITEAFF. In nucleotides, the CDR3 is TGTGCCATCAGCGATATTACTGAAGCTTTCTTT.

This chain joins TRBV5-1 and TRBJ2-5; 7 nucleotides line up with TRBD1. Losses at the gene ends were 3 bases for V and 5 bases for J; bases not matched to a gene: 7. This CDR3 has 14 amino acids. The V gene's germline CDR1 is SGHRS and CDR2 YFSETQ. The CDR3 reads CASSSDRNVETQYF. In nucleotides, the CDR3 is TGCGCCAGCAGCTCGGACAGGAATGTGGAGACCCAGTACTTC.

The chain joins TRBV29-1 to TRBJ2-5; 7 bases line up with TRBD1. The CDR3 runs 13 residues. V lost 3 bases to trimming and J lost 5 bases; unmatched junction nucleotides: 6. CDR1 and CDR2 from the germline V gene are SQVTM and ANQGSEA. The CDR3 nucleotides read TGCAGCGTTGACCCGGGACAGACGGAGACCCAGTACTTC. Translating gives CSVDPGQTETQYF.

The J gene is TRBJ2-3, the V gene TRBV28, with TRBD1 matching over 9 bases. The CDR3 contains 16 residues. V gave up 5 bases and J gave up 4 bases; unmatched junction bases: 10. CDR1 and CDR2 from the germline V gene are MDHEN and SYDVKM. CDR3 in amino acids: CASSGVGTGSADTQYF. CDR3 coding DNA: TGTGCCAGCAGTGGGGTCGGGACAGGGTCGGCAGATACGCAGTATTTT.

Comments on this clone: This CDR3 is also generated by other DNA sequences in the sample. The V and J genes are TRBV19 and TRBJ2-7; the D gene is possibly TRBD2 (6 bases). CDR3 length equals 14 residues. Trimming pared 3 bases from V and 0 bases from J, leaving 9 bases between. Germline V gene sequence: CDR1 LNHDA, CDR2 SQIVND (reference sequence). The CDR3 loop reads CASSISGSSYEQYF. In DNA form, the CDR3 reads TGTGCCAGTAGTATTTCCGGGAGCTCCTACGAGCAGTACTTC.

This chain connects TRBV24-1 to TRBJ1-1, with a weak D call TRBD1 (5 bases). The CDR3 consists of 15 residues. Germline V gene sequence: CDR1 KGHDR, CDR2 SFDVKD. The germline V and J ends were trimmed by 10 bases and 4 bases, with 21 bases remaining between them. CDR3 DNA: TGTGCCACGCAAACAGGACAAGCCGGGGGCACTGAAGCTTTCTTT. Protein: CATQTGQAGGTEAFF.

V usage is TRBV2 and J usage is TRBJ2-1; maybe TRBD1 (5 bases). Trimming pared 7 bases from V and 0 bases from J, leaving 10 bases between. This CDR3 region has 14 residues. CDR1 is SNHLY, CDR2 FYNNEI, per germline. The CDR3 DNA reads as TGTGCCAGCAAAAGGGGCCCCTCCTACAATGAGCAGTTCTTC. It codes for CASKRGPSYNEQFF.

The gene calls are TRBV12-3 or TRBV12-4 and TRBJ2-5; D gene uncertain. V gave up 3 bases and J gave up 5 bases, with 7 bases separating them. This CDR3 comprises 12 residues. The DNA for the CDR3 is TGTGCCAGCAGTTTTTCCGGGGAGACCCAGTACTTC. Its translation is CASSFSGETQYF.

CDR3 residues: CASKMDRVDEKLFF. The DNA of the CDR3 is TGTGCCAGCAAAATGGACAGGGTAGATGAAAAACTGTTTTTT. The genes are TRBV28 and TRBJ1-4; 8 bases line up with TRBD1. Germline V CDR1 and CDR2: MDHEN, SYDVKM. Trimming took 7 bases from V and 6 from J; bases not matched to a gene: 7. This CDR3 has 14 residues.

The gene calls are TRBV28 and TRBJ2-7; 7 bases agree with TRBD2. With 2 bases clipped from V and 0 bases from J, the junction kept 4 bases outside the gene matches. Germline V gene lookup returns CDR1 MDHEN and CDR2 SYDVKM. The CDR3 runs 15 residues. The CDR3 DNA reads TGTGCCAGCAGTTTAGTGCTAGCGGCCTCCTACGAGCAGTACTTC. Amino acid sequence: CASSLVLAASYEQYF.

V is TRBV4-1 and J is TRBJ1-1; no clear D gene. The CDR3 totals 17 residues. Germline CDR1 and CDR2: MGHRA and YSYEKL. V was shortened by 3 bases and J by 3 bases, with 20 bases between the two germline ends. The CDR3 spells CASSHRGGSGPDTEAFF. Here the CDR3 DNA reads TGCGCCAGCAGCCATCGGGGTGGGAGTGGTCCGGACACTGAAGCTTTCTTT.

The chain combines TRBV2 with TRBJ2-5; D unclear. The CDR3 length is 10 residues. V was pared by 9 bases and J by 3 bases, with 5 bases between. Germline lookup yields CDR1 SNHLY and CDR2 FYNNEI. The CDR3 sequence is CARGKETQYF. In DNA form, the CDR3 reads TGTGCCAGAGGGAAAGAGACCCAGTACTTC.

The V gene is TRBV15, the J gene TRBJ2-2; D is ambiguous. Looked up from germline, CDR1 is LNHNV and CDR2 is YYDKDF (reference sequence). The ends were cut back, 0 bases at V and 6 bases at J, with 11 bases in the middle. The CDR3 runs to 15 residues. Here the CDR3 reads CATSRDRGGAGELFF. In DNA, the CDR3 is TGTGCCACCAGCAGAGATCGTGGTGGGGCCGGGGAGCTGTTTTTT.

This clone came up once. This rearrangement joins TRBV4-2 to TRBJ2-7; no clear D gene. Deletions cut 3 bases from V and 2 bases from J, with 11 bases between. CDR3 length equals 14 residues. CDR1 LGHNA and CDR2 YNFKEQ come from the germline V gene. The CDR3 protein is CASSHTDRPYEQYF. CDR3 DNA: TGTGCCAGCAGCCACACTGACCGCCCCTACGAGCAGTACTTC.

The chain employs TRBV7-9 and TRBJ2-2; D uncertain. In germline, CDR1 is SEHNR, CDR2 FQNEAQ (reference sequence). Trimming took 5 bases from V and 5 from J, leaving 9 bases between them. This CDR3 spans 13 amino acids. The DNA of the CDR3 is TGTGCCAGCAGCCAACCTGTGACCGGGGAGCTGTTTTTT. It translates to CASSQPVTGELFF.

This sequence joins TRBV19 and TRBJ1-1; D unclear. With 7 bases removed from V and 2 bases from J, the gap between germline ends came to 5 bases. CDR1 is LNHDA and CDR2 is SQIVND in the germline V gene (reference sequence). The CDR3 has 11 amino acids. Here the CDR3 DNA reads TGTGCCAGTACCGATAACACTGAAGCTTTCTTT. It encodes CASTDNTEAFF.

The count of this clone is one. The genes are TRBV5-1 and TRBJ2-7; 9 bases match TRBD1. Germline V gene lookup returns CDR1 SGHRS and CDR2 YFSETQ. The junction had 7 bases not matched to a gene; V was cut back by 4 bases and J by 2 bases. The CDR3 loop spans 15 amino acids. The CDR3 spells CASSVTGQGPYEQYF. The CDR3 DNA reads TGCGCCAGCAGCGTAACGGGACAGGGACCCTACGAGCAGTACTTC.